These 16 T cell receptor beta chains were all obtained from the same sample, sequenced in a study of shared clonotypes between healthy human individuals. Clones were sequenced by immunoSEQ multiplex PCR, and TCRdb holds only the in-frame ones, with some missing. The data show millions of clones, about 95% seen once. Selected positively for CCR7 and CD45RO-negative, naive CD8 cells excluded terminally differentiated effector memory CD45RA+ cells. Specimen: naive CD8+ T cells sorted from blood. The receptors were gathered from a man between 18 and 29 years old in good health.

This sequence joins TRBV19 and TRBJ2-7, with TRBD1 matching 9 bases. The V gene's germline CDR1 is LNHDA and CDR2 SQIVND (reference sequence). V lost 5 bases to trimming and J lost 5 bases; unmatched junction nucleotides: 10. This CDR3 contains 15 residues. CDR3: CASSSGQGWPNEQYF. The DNA for the CDR3 is TGTGCCAGTAGTTCGGGACAGGGATGGCCCAACGAGCAGTACTTC. The whole variable domain, filled in from reference TRBV19 and TRBJ2-7, reads DGGITQSPKYLFRKEGQNVTLSCEQNLNHDAMYWYRQDPGQGLRLIYYSQIVNDFQKGDIAEGYSVSREKKESFPLTVTSAQKNPTAFYLCASSSGQGWPNEQYFGPGTRLTVT.

This clone was detected once. The genes are TRBV10-3 and TRBJ1-1, with D perhaps TRBD1 (5 bases). V was shortened by 5 bases and J by 2 bases, with 15 bases between the two germline ends. There are 15 residues in the CDR3. In germline, CDR1 is ENHRY, CDR2 SYGVKD. CDR3 in amino acids: CAISSWDAINTEAFF. The DNA for the CDR3 is TGTGCCATCAGTTCCTGGGACGCGATAAACACTGAAGCTTTCTTT.

V is TRBV7-9 and J is TRBJ2-2; TRBD2 matches at 7 bases. In germline, CDR1 is SEHNR, CDR2 FQNEAQ (reference sequence). The CDR3 extends over 16 amino acids. With V trimmed by 5 bases and J by 6 bases, 12 bases remained unmatched. The CDR3 region has the DNA TGTGCCAGCAGCCCACCCGGGACTATATTTTCCGGGGAGCTGTTTTTT. Translating gives CASSPPGTIFSGELFF.

The V and J genes are TRBV29-1 and TRBJ2-3; tentatively, D is TRBD1 (6 bases). The CDR3 has 18 amino acids. The germline CDR1 and CDR2 sequences are SQVTM and ANQGSEA. V lost 2 bases and J 2 bases, leaving 23 bases between the germline ends. The chain's CDR3 is CSVELSMGRGTLTDTQYF. DNA for the CDR3: TGCAGCGTTGAACTATCGATGGGCAGGGGAACCCTCACAGATACGCAGTATTTT.

This clone was observed once. This chain uses TRBV6-5 with TRBJ2-7; tentatively, D is TRBD2 (5 bases). Germline values: CDR1 MNHEY, CDR2 SVGAGI. The CDR3 is 15 amino acids. V was trimmed by 2 bases and J by 0 bases, leaving 11 bases between them. In nucleotides, the CDR3 is TGTGCCAGCAGTTACGAAGCGGCGAGCTCCTACGAGCAGTACTTC. Encoded protein: CASSYEAASSYEQYF.

The genes are TRBV2 and TRBJ2-7; 8 bases map to TRBD1. This CDR3 spans 18 amino acids. The germline gives CDR1 SNHLY, CDR2 FYNNEI. V shed 4 bases, J shed 4 bases, and the junction held 18 bases outside the gene matches. CDR3 in amino acids: CASSGLTQTTGVYYEQYF. The CDR3 bases are TGTGCCAGCAGTGGTTTAACTCAAACGACAGGGGTTTATTACGAGCAGTACTTC. The full variable domain, in which reference TRBV2 and TRBJ2-7 provide the parts outside the CDR3, is EPEVTQTPSHQVTQMGQEVILRCVPISNHLYFYWYRQILGQKVEFLVSFYNNEISEKSEIFDDQFSVERPDGSNFTLKIRSTKLEDSAMYFCASSGLTQTTGVYYEQYFGPGTRLTVT.

To note about this clone: Other DNA sequences in the same sample also yield this CDR3. This chain uses TRBV4-1 with TRBJ2-7; 7 bases align to TRBD1. The germline CDR1 and CDR2 sequences are MGHRA and YSYEKL. V shed 4 bases and J 1 base; nucleotides not matched to a gene: 4. This CDR3 is 14 amino acids long. In nucleotides, the CDR3 is TGCGCCAGCAGCCCTCGACAGGGTTCCTACGAGCAGTACTTC. This encodes CASSPRQGSYEQYF.

Of note for this clone: The same CDR3 is also encoded by other DNA sequences in this sample. The chain combines TRBV5-1 with TRBJ2-1; the match to TRBD2 covers 11 bases. Looked up from germline, CDR1 is SGHRS and CDR2 is YFSETQ. This CDR3 is built from 16 residues. The trim removed 2 bases at V and 0 bases at J, leaving 1 base unmatched. CDR3 region: CASSFTSGSSYNEQFF. The CDR3 DNA sequence: TGCGCCAGCAGCTTTACTAGCGGGAGCTCCTACAATGAGCAGTTCTTC.

As concerns this clone: At the DNA level, this CDR3 is encoded by other sequences in the same sample as well. The chain carries TRBV20-1 and TRBJ2-1, with a weak D call TRBD2 (5 bases). The CDR3 has 11 amino acids. The germline V gene has CDR1 DFQATT and CDR2 SNEGSKA (reference sequence). V lost 6 bases and J lost 6, with 9 bases in between. This CDR3 is CSAPRGNEQFF. The CDR3 DNA is TGCAGTGCCCCACGGGGCAATGAGCAGTTCTTC.

V usage is TRBV11-2 and J usage is TRBJ2-7, with D unresolved. Trimming removed 4 bases at V and 4 bases at J, with 17 bases between. This CDR3 has 15 amino acids. Per germline, CDR1 SGHAT and CDR2 FQNNGV. The CDR3 DNA sequence: TGTGCCAGCAGCTCATCTATAAAAACTCAATACGAGCAGTACTTC. Its protein product is CASSSSIKTQYEQYF.

This chain links TRBV5-1 with TRBJ2-2, with a tentative D call TRBD1 (5 bases). CDR3 length: 16 residues. In germline, CDR1 is SGHRS, CDR2 YFSETQ. The V gene lost 0 bases and the J gene lost 5 bases, with 14 bases spanning the gap. In DNA, the CDR3 is TGCGCCAGCAGCTTGGATGGGGCCCTCGGGACCGGGGAGCTGTTTTTT. Translation gives CASSLDGALGTGELFF.

The V gene is TRBV4-3, the J gene TRBJ2-2; 9 positions agree with TRBD2. This CDR3 has 19 amino acids. With 0 bases clipped from V and 1 base from J, the junction kept 9 bases outside the gene matches. Germline V CDR1 and CDR2: LGHNA, YSLEER. The CDR3 region is CASSQDLYLAGMNTGELFF. CDR3 coding DNA: TGCGCCAGCAGCCAAGATCTTTACCTAGCGGGGATGAACACCGGGGAGCTGTTTTTT.

This clone was seen once. J is TRBJ2-1 and V is TRBV28, with a tentative D call TRBD2 (6 bases). The CDR3 runs 15 residues. The germline CDR1 and CDR2 sequences are MDHEN and SYDVKM. The V and J ends lost 3 bases and 8 bases respectively, with 17 bases between them. Here the CDR3 reads CASSLGPGVLDEQFF. The CDR3, as DNA: TGTGCCAGCAGTTTGGGACCGGGAGTCCTCGATGAGCAGTTCTTC.

V usage is TRBV7-9 and J usage is TRBJ1-2, with unresolved D. V shed 5 bases and J shed 5 bases, with 9 bases lying between them. The germline gives CDR1 SEHNR, CDR2 FQNEAQ (reference sequence). The CDR3 runs to 12 residues. Here the CDR3 reads CASSGPAYGYTF. The CDR3 region has the DNA TGTGCCAGCAGCGGCCCAGCTTATGGCTACACCTTC.

The chain links TRBV6-4 to TRBJ2-7; perhaps D is TRBD1 or TRBD2 (5 bases each). The CDR3 extends over 18 amino acids. Germline V CDR1 and CDR2: MRHNA, SNTAGT. The V end lost 10 bases, the J end lost 0 bases, and 28 bases lay between the germline ends. Written as DNA, the CDR3 is TGTGCCAACCAACGGGGCCCTCAACAGCGTTGGGTCTCCTACGAGCAGTACTTC. Amino acids: CANQRGPQQRWVSYEQYF.

The chain couples TRBV11-3 to TRBJ2-2; the match to TRBD1 covers 9 bases. The CDR3 length is 15 residues. CDR1 and CDR2 (germline): SGHNT, YENEEA. V was pared by 4 bases and J by 5 bases, with 5 bases of the junction left unmatched. The CDR3 region is CASSSWTGETGELFF. CDR3 coding DNA: TGTGCCAGCAGCTCCTGGACAGGGGAGACCGGGGAGCTGTTTTTT.